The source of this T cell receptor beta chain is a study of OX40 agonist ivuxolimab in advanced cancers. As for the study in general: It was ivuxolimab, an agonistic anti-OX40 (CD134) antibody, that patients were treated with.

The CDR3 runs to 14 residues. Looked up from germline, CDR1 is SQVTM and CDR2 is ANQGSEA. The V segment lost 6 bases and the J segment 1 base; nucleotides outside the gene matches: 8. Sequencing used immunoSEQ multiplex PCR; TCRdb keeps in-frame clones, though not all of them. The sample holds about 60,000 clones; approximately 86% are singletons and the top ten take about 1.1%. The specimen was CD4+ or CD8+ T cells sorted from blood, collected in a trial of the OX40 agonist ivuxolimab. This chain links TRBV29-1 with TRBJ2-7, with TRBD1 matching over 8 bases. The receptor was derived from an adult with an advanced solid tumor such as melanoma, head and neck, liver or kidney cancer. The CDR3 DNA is TGCAGCGTCAGGACAGGGCCAAGGTCCTACGAGCAGTACTTC. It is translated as CSVRTGPRSYEQYF.